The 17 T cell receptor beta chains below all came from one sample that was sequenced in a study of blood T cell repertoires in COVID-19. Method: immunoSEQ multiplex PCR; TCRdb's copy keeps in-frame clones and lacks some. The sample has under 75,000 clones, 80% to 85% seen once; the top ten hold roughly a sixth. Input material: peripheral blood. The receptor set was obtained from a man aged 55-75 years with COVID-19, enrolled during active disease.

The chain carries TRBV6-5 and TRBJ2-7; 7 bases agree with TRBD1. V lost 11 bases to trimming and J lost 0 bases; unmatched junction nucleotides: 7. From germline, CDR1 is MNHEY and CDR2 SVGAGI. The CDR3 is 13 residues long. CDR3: CAGGQESSYEQYF. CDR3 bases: TGTGCCGGAGGACAGGAGAGCTCCTACGAGCAGTACTTC.

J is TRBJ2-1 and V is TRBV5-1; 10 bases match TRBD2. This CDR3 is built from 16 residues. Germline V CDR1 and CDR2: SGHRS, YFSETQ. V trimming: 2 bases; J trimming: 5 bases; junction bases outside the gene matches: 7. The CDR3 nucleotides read TGCGCCAGCAGCTTCTTAATAGCGGGGGGTAACAATGAGCAGTTCTTC. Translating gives CASSFLIAGGNNEQFF. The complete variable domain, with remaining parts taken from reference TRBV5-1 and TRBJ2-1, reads KAGVTQTPRYLIKTRGQQVTLSCSPISGHRSVSWYQQTPGQGLQFLFEYFSETQRNKGNFPGRFSGRQFSNSRSEMNVSTLELGDSALYLCASSFLIAGGNNEQFFGPGTRLTVL.

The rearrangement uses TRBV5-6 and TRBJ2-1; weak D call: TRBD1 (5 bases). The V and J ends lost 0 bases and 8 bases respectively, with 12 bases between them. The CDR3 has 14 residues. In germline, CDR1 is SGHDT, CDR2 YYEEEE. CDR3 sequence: CASSLGQRGDEQFF. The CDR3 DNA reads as TGTGCCAGCAGCTTGGGACAGCGAGGCGATGAGCAGTTCTTC.

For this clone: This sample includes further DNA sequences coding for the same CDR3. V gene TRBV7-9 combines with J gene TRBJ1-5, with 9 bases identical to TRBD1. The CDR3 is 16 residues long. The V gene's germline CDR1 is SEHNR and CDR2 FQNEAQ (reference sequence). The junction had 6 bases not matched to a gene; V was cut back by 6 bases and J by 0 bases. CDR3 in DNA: TGTGCCAGCAGTTTCGGACAGGGGTATAGCAATCAGCCCCAGCATTTT. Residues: CASSFGQGYSNQPQHF.

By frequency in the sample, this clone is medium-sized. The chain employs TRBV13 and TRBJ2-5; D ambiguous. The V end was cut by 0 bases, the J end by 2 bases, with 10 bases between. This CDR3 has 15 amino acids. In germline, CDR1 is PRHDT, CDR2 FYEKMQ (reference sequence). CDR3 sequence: CASSLGSVSQETQYF. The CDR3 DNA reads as TGTGCCAGCAGCTTAGGGAGCGTGTCGCAAGAGACCCAGTACTTC.

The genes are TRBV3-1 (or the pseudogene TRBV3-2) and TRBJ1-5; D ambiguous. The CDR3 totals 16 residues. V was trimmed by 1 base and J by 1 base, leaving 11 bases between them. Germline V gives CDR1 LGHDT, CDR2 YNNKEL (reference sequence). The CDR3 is CASSQGLRGSNQPQHF. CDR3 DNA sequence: TGTGCCAGCAGCCAAGGACTGAGAGGGAGCAATCAGCCCCAGCATTTT.

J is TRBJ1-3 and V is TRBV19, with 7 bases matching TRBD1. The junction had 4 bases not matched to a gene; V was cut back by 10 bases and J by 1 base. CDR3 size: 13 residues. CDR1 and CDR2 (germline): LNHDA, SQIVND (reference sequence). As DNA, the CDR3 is TGTGCCACCTGGGACAGTTCTGGAAACACCATATATTTT. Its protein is CATWDSSGNTIYF.

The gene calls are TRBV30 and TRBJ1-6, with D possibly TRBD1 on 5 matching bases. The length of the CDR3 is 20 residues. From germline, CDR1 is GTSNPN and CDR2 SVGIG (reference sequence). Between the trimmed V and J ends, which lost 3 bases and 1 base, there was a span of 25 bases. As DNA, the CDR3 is TGTGCCTGGAGGGGTGATGGGTGGCAGGGAATGAGGTCCTATAATTCACCCCTCCACTTT. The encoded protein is CAWRGDGWQGMRSYNSPLHF.

The DNA of the CDR3 is TGTGCCAGCAGTGAAACCCACACTAGCGGAGAGCAGTTCTTC. It is translated as CASSETHTSGEQFF. The chain couples TRBV2 to TRBJ2-1; the match to TRBD2 covers 8 bases. CDR1 is SNHLY and CDR2 is FYNNEI in the germline V gene. This CDR3 has 14 amino acids. After removal of 2 bases from V and 10 bases from J, the junction contained 7 bases not matched to a gene. Full variable domain (outside the CDR3, taken from reference TRBV2 and TRBJ2-1): EPEVTQTPSHQVTQMGQEVILRCVPISNHLYFYWYRQILGQKVEFLVSFYNNEISEKSEIFDDQFSVERPDGSNFTLKIRSTKLEDSAMYFCASSETHTSGEQFFGPGTRLTVL.

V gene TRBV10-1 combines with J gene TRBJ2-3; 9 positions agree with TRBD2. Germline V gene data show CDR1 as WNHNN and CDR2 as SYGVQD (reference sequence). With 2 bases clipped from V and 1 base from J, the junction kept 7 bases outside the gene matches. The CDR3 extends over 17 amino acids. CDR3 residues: CASSESGGRAGTDTQYF. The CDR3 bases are TGCGCCAGCAGTGAGAGCGGGGGGAGAGCAGGCACAGATACGCAGTATTTT.

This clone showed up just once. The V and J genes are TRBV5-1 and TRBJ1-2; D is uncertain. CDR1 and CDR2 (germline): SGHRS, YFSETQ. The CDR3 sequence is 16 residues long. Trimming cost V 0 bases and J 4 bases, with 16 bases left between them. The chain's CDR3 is CASSLESPHSSYGYTF. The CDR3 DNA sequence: TGCGCCAGCAGCTTGGAGTCCCCCCACAGTTCCTATGGCTACACCTTC.

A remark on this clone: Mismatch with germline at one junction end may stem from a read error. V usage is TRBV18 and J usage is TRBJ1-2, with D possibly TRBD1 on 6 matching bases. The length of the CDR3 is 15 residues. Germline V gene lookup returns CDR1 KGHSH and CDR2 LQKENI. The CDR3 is CASSPPGDTSYGHTF. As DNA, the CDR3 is TGTGCCAGCTCACCACCCGGGGACACGAGCTATGGCCACACCTTC. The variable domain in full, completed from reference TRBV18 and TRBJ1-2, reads NAGVMQNPRHLVRRRGQEARLRCSPMKGHSHVYWYRQLPEEGLKFMVYLQKENIIDESGMPKERFSAEFPKEGPSILRIQQVVRGDSAAYFCASSPPGDTSYGHTFGSGTRLTVV.

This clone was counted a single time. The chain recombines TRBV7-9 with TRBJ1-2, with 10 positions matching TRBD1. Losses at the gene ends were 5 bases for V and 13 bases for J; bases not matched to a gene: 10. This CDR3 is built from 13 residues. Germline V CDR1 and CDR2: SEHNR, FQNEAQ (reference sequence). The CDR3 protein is CASSKDRGDYCTF. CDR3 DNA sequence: TGTGCCAGCAGCAAGGACAGGGGGGATTACTGCACCTTC.

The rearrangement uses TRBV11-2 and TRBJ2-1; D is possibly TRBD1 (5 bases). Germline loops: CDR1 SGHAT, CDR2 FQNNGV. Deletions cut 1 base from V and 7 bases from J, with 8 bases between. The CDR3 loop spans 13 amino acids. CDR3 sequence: CASSLAGNNEQFF. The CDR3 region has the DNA TGTGCCAGCAGCTTAGCAGGGAATAATGAGCAGTTCTTC. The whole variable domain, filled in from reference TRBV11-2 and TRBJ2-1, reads EAGVAQSPRYKIIEKRQSVAFWCNPISGHATLYWYQQILGQGPKLLIQFQNNGVVDDSQLPKDRFSAERLKGVDSTLKIQPAKLEDSAVYLCASSLAGNNEQFFGPGTRLTVL.

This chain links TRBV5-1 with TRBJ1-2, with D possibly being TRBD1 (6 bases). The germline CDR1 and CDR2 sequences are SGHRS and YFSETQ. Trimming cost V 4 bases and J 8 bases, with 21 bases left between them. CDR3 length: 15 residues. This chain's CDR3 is CASSLLSVGAEGYTF. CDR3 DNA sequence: TGCGCCAGCAGCCTTCTATCCGTGGGGGCCGAGGGCTACACCTTC.

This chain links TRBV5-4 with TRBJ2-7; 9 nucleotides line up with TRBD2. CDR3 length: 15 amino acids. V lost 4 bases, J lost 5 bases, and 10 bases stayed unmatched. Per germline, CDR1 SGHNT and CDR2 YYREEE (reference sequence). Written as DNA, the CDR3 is TGTGCCAGCAGCGGATTAGCGGGAGTTTCGGACGAGCAGTACTTC. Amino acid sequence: CASSGLAGVSDEQYF.

The CDR3: CASRLPKVKAGRSYEQYF. In DNA form, the CDR3 reads TGTGCAAGTCGCTTACCTAAGGTTAAAGCGGGGAGATCCTACGAGCAGTACTTC. The chain is built from TRBV12-2 and TRBJ2-7; the table's D call of TRBD2 was not tested on the DNA. TRBV12-2 corresponds to a pseudogene. The CDR3 spans 18 residues.